This T cell receptor beta chain was recovered during a study of blood T cell repertoires in COVID-19. Study-level information: Spain, Italy and the United States supplied samples that represented acute and convalescent COVID-19. PBMCs, B-cell-depleted T cells, or T cells provided the cDNA or gDNA that made up the material.

Per the study methods: Amplifying reference gene primers gave estimates of nucleated cell counts. Here immunoSEQ multiplex PCR was the method, and the copy in TCRdb shows in-frame clones only, minus some. V and J calls and clone size are those listed in that table; D and trimming were worked out from the DNA. Here the sample spans about 170,000 clones, approximately 90% being singletons. The receptor's source is a man aged 45-60 years who had recovered from COVID-19. The sequencing input was peripheral blood.

The CDR3: CASSLDTGGATTGELFF. CDR3 DNA sequence: TGTGCCAGCAGCCTAGATACAGGGGGCGCTACCACCGGGGAGCTGTTTTTT. This chain joins TRBV5-4 and TRBJ2-2, with TRBD1 identical over 9 bases. CDR3 length: 17 residues. Trimming cost V 4 bases and J 4 bases; bases outside gene matches: 11. From germline, CDR1 is SGHNT and CDR2 YYREEE (reference sequence). Filled out from reference TRBV5-4 and TRBJ2-2, the complete variable domain reads ETGVTQSPTHLIKTRGQQVTLRCSSQSGHNTVSWYQQALGQGPQFIFQYYREEENGRGNFPPRFSGLQFPNYSSELNVNALELDDSALYLCASSLDTGGATTGELFFGEGSRLTVL.